The entry below gives a single T cell receptor beta chain sequence along with its context. TCRdb's copy holds only in-frame clones and misses some; the assay was immunoSEQ multiplex PCR. The data show under 700,000 clones, with 75% to 85% seen just once and 0.01% to 0.015% held by the top ten. This sample stems from a study of shared T cell receptors in the human thymus. This CDR3 is 18 amino acids long. Unmatched junction bases numbered 11, after V lost 2 bases and J lost 7 bases. Germline loops: CDR1 MDHEN, CDR2 SYDVKM. The sample was also reused in another study, on human thymus T cells.

Specimen: thymocytes. This receptor was identified in a boy in the first two years of life with a congenital heart defect. J is TRBJ2-1 and V is TRBV28; 13 nucleotides line up with TRBD2. The CDR3: CASSLPLGLAGVGNEQFF. The CDR3 coding sequence is TGTGCCAGCAGTTTACCCCTAGGACTAGCGGGAGTGGGAAATGAGCAGTTCTTC.